Presented here are 20 T cell receptor beta chains from one specimen sequenced in a study of cytomegalovirus exposure and HLA in healthy donors. Use of 60 Vbeta and 13 Jbeta primers characterized the PCR. Sequencing was performed with immunoSEQ multiplex PCR; in TCRdb, only in-frame clones are kept and a portion is missing. This table holds around 140,000 clones, less than 85% found once. The sample comprised PBMCs. Source of these receptors: a man aged 40-49 years in good health and CMV-seronegative.

The CDR3 nucleotides read TGTGCCAGCAGCCAAGATTCAGGGGGTCCGAGGACCGGGGAGCTGTTTTTT. Its protein is CASSQDSGGPRTGELFF. The chain recombines TRBV4-2 with TRBJ2-2, with TRBD1 matching over 7 bases. There are 17 residues in the CDR3. Germline CDR1 LGHNA, CDR2 YNFKEQ. V shed 0 bases, J shed 5 bases, and the junction held 9 bases outside the gene matches.

The V and J genes are TRBV27 and TRBJ2-7; TRBD1 aligns across 9 bases. Germline CDR1 reads MNHEY; CDR2 reads SMNVEV (reference sequence). CDR3 length equals 15 residues. The V gene end was trimmed by 5 bases and the J gene end by 5 bases; junction bases not matched to a gene: 10. CDR3 residues: CASSPDRGIGNEQYF. For the CDR3, the DNA is TGTGCCAGCAGTCCGGACAGGGGAATTGGGAACGAGCAGTACTTC.

The rearrangement uses TRBV30 and TRBJ2-5; possibly TRBD2 for D (5 bases). TRBJ2-7 explains the end of the DNA better; the J call may be wrong. The CDR3 sequence is 13 residues long. Looked up from germline, CDR1 is GTSNPN and CDR2 is SVGIG (reference sequence). The CDR3 loop is CAWSVQEGYEQYF. Here the CDR3 DNA reads TGTGCCTGGAGTGTACAAGAGGGCTACGAGCAGTACTTC.

The J gene is TRBJ2-7, the V gene TRBV5-1, with 10 bases identical to TRBD2. The V and J ends lost 0 bases and 4 bases, in that order; junction bases with no gene match: 4. Germline V CDR1 and CDR2: SGHRS, YFSETQ. This CDR3 spans 15 amino acids. DNA for the CDR3: TGCGCCAGCAGCTTGGCCGGGACTAGCGATTACGAGCAGTACTTC. This codes for CASSLAGTSDYEQYF.

The chain combines TRBV19 with TRBJ2-3; D is perhaps TRBD2 (6 bases). V lost 3 bases and J 1 base, leaving 11 bases between the germline ends. Germline V lookup: CDR1 LNHDA, CDR2 SQIVND (reference sequence). There are 15 residues in the CDR3. CDR3 bases: TGTGCCAGTAGTATCGTGGGGGGAGGCACAGATACGCAGTATTTT. Translated: CASSIVGGGTDTQYF.

A single count supports this clone. The V and J genes are TRBV6-1 and TRBJ2-7; TRBD1 is a possible D gene (5 bases). The CDR3 has 13 amino acids. Germline CDR1 and CDR2: MNHNS and SASEGT. Trimming pared 8 bases from V and 1 base from J, leaving 12 bases between. CDR3 bases: TGTGCCAGCGTGACAGAGGCTTCCTACGAGCAGTACTTC. Translation: CASVTEASYEQYF.

The V and J genes are TRBV7-8 and TRBJ2-2; TRBD2 agrees at 10 bases. The V and J ends lost 5 bases and 4 bases, in that order; junction bases with no gene match: 10. Looked up from germline, CDR1 is SGHVS and CDR2 is FQNEAQ. There are 17 residues in the CDR3. CDR3 region: CASSPRAGGAPTGELFF. The CDR3 DNA reads TGTGCCAGCAGCCCCCGAGCGGGAGGGGCCCCCACCGGGGAGCTGTTTTTT.

The chain couples TRBV30 to TRBJ2-6; the match to TRBD1 covers 11 bases. The J segment lost 6 bases and the V segment lost 5 bases, leaving 6 bases of the junction unmatched. CDR3 length: 15 amino acids. Germline V gene sequence: CDR1 GTSNPN, CDR2 SVGIG (reference sequence). The CDR3 here is CAWGQGAGAANVLTF. The CDR3, as DNA: TGTGCCTGGGGACAGGGGGCAGGTGCGGCCAACGTCCTGACTTTC.

In this sample, this clone turned up a few times. The V call is TRBV30, the J call TRBJ2-7, with 8 bases identical to TRBD2. The CDR3 contains 16 residues. Unmatched junction bases numbered 14, after V lost 1 base and J lost 6 bases. Looked up from germline, CDR1 is GTSNPN and CDR2 is SVGIG (reference sequence). The CDR3 spells CAWSEMNSGTRGEQYF. The DNA for the CDR3 is TGTGCCTGGAGTGAGATGAATAGCGGGACCCGGGGCGAGCAGTACTTC.

Worth noting for this clone: The junction departs from germline at one end; a sequencing error may be responsible. V and J are TRBV7-9 and TRBJ2-7, with D possibly matching TRBD1 (9 bases). The CDR3 spans 16 residues. The germline V gene has CDR1 SEHNR and CDR2 FQNEAQ (reference sequence). CDR3 nucleotide sequence: TGTTCCAGCAGCTCGGGGGGGACAGGGAAAACCTACGAGCAGTACTTC. Its protein is CSSSSGGTGKTYEQYF.

In this sample, this clone turned up a few times. The V gene is TRBV18, the J gene TRBJ2-7; 10 bases map to TRBD1. Germline CDR1 KGHSH, CDR2 LQKENI. CDR3 length: 15 residues. After removal of 10 bases from V and 2 bases from J, the junction contained 11 bases not matched to a gene. The CDR3 bases are TGTGCCACCTCCATCGGGGGACAGGGGACCTACGAGCAGTACTTC. As protein: CATSIGGQGTYEQYF.

The chain joins TRBV11-3 to TRBJ2-1, with TRBD2 identical over 7 bases. After removal of 0 bases from V and 9 bases from J, the junction contained 5 bases not matched to a gene. Germline V lookup: CDR1 SGHNT, CDR2 YENEEA. There are 14 residues in the CDR3. The CDR3 is CASSLDRAGAEQFF. The CDR3 DNA reads TGTGCCAGCAGCTTAGATAGGGCGGGAGCTGAGCAGTTCTTC. Full variable domain (rest looked up from reference TRBV11-3 and TRBJ2-1): EAGVVQSPRYKIIEKKQPVAFWCNPISGHNTLYWYLQNLGQGPELLIRYENEEAVDDSQLPKDRFSAERLKGVDSTLKIQPAELGDSAVYLCASSLDRAGAEQFFGPGTRLTVL.

V and J are TRBV28 and TRBJ2-7; weak D call: TRBD2 (5 bases). Germline CDR1 MDHEN, CDR2 SYDVKM. Trimming stripped 5 bases from V and 5 bases from J, with 13 bases between. CDR3 size: 13 residues. The CDR3 region has the DNA TGTGCCAGCAGTCGCCTCGAGAGGGACGAGCAGTACTTC. Residues: CASSRLERDEQYF.

The genes are TRBV6-5 and TRBJ1-1, with D perhaps TRBD1 (5 bases). The CDR3 covers 13 residues. Germline CDR1 and CDR2: MNHEY and SVGAGI. Deletions cut 4 bases from V and 5 bases from J, with 11 bases between. In DNA, the CDR3 is TGTGCCAGCAGTTCGGCAGGGTGGACTGAAGCTTTCTTT. This gives the protein CASSSAGWTEAFF.

The rearrangement links TRBV28 to TRBJ1-1; the D gene is possibly TRBD1 (5 bases). Germline CDR1 reads MDHEN; CDR2 reads SYDVKM. Trimming left V 3 bases short and J 8 bases short, with 16 bases between. The CDR3 is 14 residues long. The CDR3 nucleotides read TGTGCCAGCAGTTTCCTTAACGCTCCAGGGGAAGCTTTCTTT. This sequence encodes CASSFLNAPGEAFF.

The chain links TRBV29-1 to TRBJ2-2; D perhaps matches TRBD2 (6 bases). Trimming took 6 bases from V and 2 from J, leaving 10 bases between them. CDR1 is SQVTM and CDR2 is ANQGSEA in the germline V gene. The CDR3 loop spans 13 amino acids. The CDR3, as DNA: TGCAGCGTGGGGGGACTCAACACCGGGGAGCTGTTTTTT. Its translation is CSVGGLNTGELFF.

The CDR3 here is CASSVGQGNNEQFF. CDR3 coding DNA: TGTGCCAGCAGCGTGGGACAGGGCAACAATGAGCAGTTCTTC. The chain carries TRBV7-9 and TRBJ2-1; 9 positions agree with TRBD1. The V gene end was trimmed by 5 bases and the J gene end by 5 bases; junction bases not matched to a gene: 4. The CDR3 covers 14 residues. The germline V gene encodes CDR1 SEHNR and CDR2 FQNEAQ (reference sequence).

The V and J genes are TRBV4-3 and TRBJ2-3, with TRBD2 identical over 7 bases. The length of the CDR3 is 18 residues. Losses at the gene ends were 0 bases for V and 6 bases for J; bases not matched to a gene: 15. Per germline, CDR1 LGHNA and CDR2 YSLEER. The CDR3 nucleotides are TGCGCCAGCAGCCAAGATTGGGGAGGCGAGGGAGGGAGGGATACGCAGTATTTT. Encoded protein: CASSQDWGGEGGRDTQYF.

V is TRBV5-1 and J is TRBJ1-1; D perhaps matches TRBD1 (6 bases). This CDR3 has 13 amino acids. CDR1 and CDR2 (germline): SGHRS, YFSETQ. The germline V and J ends were trimmed by 4 bases and 3 bases, with 10 bases remaining between them. The CDR3 DNA reads as TGCGCCAGCAGCGCGTCAGGGGACACTGAAGCTTTCTTT. This translates into CASSASGDTEAFF.

This clone was found once. The chain joins TRBV14 to TRBJ2-2; D is unclear. Per the germline V gene, CDR1 is SGHDN and CDR2 is FVKESK. This CDR3 is built from 11 residues. V lost 3 bases and J 13 bases, leaving 9 bases between the germline ends. The CDR3 sequence is CASSHDTGLFF. The CDR3 DNA reads TGTGCCAGCAGCCATGACACCGGGCTGTTTTTT.